The 20 T cell receptor beta chains below come from one sample, sequenced in a study of CD8 T cells in ankylosing spondylitis. Notes on the study in general: Blood of patients with ankylosing spondylitis appeared to be characterized by a TCR beta motif of about 8 highly homologous variants.

TCRdb passed the 5' RACE reads through MiXCR, listing each CDR3 protein once. This table holds about 200,000 distinct CDR3 sequences, about 7% found once. These TCRs' antigens remain unknown. Input material: blood, either unsorted or a sorted T cell fraction (not recorded which). The source of these receptors is a male donor with ankylosing spondylitis.

The chain couples TRBV11-2 to TRBJ2-1, with a weak D call TRBD2 (5 bases). The CDR3 is 16 amino acids. Per germline, CDR1 SGHAT and CDR2 FQNNGV. V was trimmed by 1 base and J by 3 bases, leaving 13 bases between them. In DNA, the CDR3 is TGTGCCAGCAGCTTAGTGGTGGGAGATTACTACAATGAGCAGTTCTTC. This codes for CASSLVVGDYYNEQFF.

In this sample, this clonotype turned up many times. The chain has TRBV20-1 and TRBJ1-3; D call uncertain. This CDR3 comprises 19 residues. Germline V gives CDR1 DFQATT, CDR2 SNEGSKA (reference sequence). Deletions cut 0 bases from V and 2 bases from J, with 23 bases between. The CDR3 region is CSAREATPTLVLPGNTIYF. DNA for the CDR3: TGCAGTGCTAGAGAGGCGACACCGACTTTAGTTCTTCCTGGAAACACCATATATTTT.

This clonotype was detected ten times or more. The chain is built from TRBV18 and TRBJ1-5; no clear D. The V end lost 4 bases, the J end lost 7 bases, and 8 bases lay between the germline ends. Germline CDR1 and CDR2: KGHSH and LQKENI. The CDR3 spans 12 residues. The CDR3 nucleotides read TGTGCCAGCTCACTTCCATTCCAGCCCCAGCATTTT. This codes for CASSLPFQPQHF.

The V gene is TRBV10-3, the J gene TRBJ2-3; TRBD2 agrees at 7 bases. V shed 0 bases, J shed 2 bases, and the junction held 11 bases outside the gene matches. Germline lookup yields CDR1 ENHRY and CDR2 SYGVKD. This CDR3 is built from 18 residues. The CDR3 nucleotides read TGTGCCATCAGTGAGTCTACCATTCCTAGCGGATCCACAGATACGCAGTATTTT. Its protein is CAISESTIPSGSTDTQYF.

The sample holds many counts of this clonotype. This chain links TRBV3-1 with TRBJ1-1, with 9 bases matching TRBD1. The CDR3 sequence is 16 residues long. Germline lookup yields CDR1 LGHDT and CDR2 YNNKEL (reference sequence). With V trimmed by 2 bases and J by 6 bases, 10 bases remained unmatched. The CDR3 loop is CASSQTLRDRESEAFF. The DNA of the CDR3 is TGTGCCAGCAGCCAAACACTACGGGACAGGGAGTCTGAAGCTTTCTTT.

This clonotype was picked up many times. The J gene is TRBJ1-1, the V gene TRBV5-1; D perhaps matches TRBD1 (6 bases). CDR3 size: 15 residues. The V end lost 4 bases, the J end lost 1 base, and 14 bases lay between the germline ends. Germline V CDR1 and CDR2: SGHRS, YFSETQ. The CDR3 DNA reads as TGCGCCAGCAGCACGGCCGGGACACCGAACACTGAAGCTTTCTTT. Its protein is CASSTAGTPNTEAFF. The whole variable domain, remainder taken from reference TRBV5-1 and TRBJ1-1, is KAGVTQTPRYLIKTRGQQVTLSCSPISGHRSVSWYQQTPGQGLQFLFEYFSETQRNKGNFPGRFSGRQFSNSRSEMNVSTLELGDSALYLCASSTAGTPNTEAFFGQGTRLTVV.

Ten or more counts support this clonotype. The rearrangement uses TRBV11-2 and TRBJ1-2; 7 bases line up with TRBD1. The CDR3 is made up of 14 amino acids. Germline CDR1 is SGHAT and CDR2 is FQNNGV. The junction had 5 bases not matched to a gene; V was cut back by 4 bases and J by 3 bases. Written as DNA, the CDR3 is TGTGCCAGCAGCTCAAAGGGACAGCACTATGGCTACACCTTC. This gives the protein CASSSKGQHYGYTF.

This clonotype was detected ten times or more. The rearrangement links TRBV11-2 to TRBJ2-1; D unclear. Germline V gene sequence: CDR1 SGHAT, CDR2 FQNNGV. V shed 3 bases and J shed 10 bases, with 7 bases lying between them. This CDR3 contains 11 residues. The CDR3 here is CASSLGWEQFF. CDR3 nucleotide sequence: TGTGCCAGCAGCTTGGGGTGGGAGCAGTTCTTC.

This clonotype has a count of ten or more. The chain links TRBV29-1 to TRBJ2-1, with 9 bases that match TRBD2. The CDR3 is 15 residues long. V shed 4 bases, J shed 7 bases, and the junction held 11 bases outside the gene matches. Germline CDR1 SQVTM, CDR2 ANQGSEA. In DNA, the CDR3 is TGCAGCGTTGCCGAGGGACTAGCACGGGTGAATGAGCAGTTCTTC. Protein sequence: CSVAEGLARVNEQFF.

In its sample, this clonotype was seen many times. The chain is built from TRBV11-2 and TRBJ1-1, with 9 bases that match TRBD1. V gave up 1 base and J gave up 8 bases; unmatched junction bases: 2. The CDR3 sequence is 13 residues long. Germline CDR1 is SGHAT and CDR2 is FQNNGV. DNA for the CDR3: TGTGCCAGCAGCTTAGGGACAGGGGCCGAAGCTTTCTTT. Its translation is CASSLGTGAEAFF.

This clonotype was detected many times. The gene calls are TRBV7-2 and TRBJ2-1; 9 nucleotides align to TRBD2. After removal of 1 base from V and 2 bases from J, the junction contained 0 bases not matched to a gene. CDR1 is SGHTA and CDR2 is FQGNSA in the germline V gene. This CDR3 region has 15 residues. The CDR3 nucleotides are TGTGCCAGCAGCTTAGTAGCGGGGGCCTACAATGAGCAGTTCTTC. It encodes CASSLVAGAYNEQFF.

This clonotype was detected many times. CDR3 sequence: CASSGISGGHEQFF. CDR3 nucleotide sequence: TGTGCCAGCAGCGGGATTAGCGGGGGCCATGAGCAGTTCTTC. This chain connects TRBV9 to TRBJ2-1; TRBD2 matches 9 bases. Trimming took 3 bases from V and 8 from J; bases not matched to a gene: 6. The CDR3 contains 14 residues. Germline V CDR1 and CDR2: SGDLS, YYNGEE.

This clonotype was seen a handful of times. The chain links TRBV20-1 to TRBJ2-1; 9 bases are shared with TRBD1. The CDR3 has 20 amino acids. Germline V lookup: CDR1 DFQATT, CDR2 SNEGSKA (reference sequence). With V trimmed by 1 base and J by 0 bases, 16 bases remained unmatched. Written as DNA, the CDR3 is TGCAGTGCTAGAGCCGTTCAAGGGACAGGGAAGGCTAGCTCCTACAATGAGCAGTTCTTC. Protein sequence: CSARAVQGTGKASSYNEQFF.

This clonotype was seen a handful of times. The chain joins TRBV20-1 to TRBJ2-3, with D unclear. The CDR3 totals 15 residues. Looked up from germline, CDR1 is DFQATT and CDR2 is SNEGSKA (reference sequence). Trimming cost V 0 bases and J 4 bases, with 14 bases left between them. The CDR3 DNA follows: TGCAGTGCTAGAGAGACCCTGAACATCGCAGATACGCAGTATTTT. It translates to CSARETLNIADTQYF.

This clonotype was seen many times. The V and J genes are TRBV4-1 and TRBJ2-2; D is uncertain. Germline V gives CDR1 MGHRA, CDR2 YSYEKL. There are 14 residues in the CDR3. V lost 3 bases to trimming and J lost 6 bases, with 11 bases between them. CDR3 DNA sequence: TGCGCCAGCAGCCAGATAATCAAGGCCGGGGAGCTGTTTTTT. It yields the protein CASSQIIKAGELFF.

This clonotype was recorded at least ten times. The gene calls are TRBV4-1 and TRBJ1-1; D unclear. Germline CDR1 and CDR2: MGHRA and YSYEKL. V was cut by 1 base and J by 4 bases, with 7 bases left in between. The CDR3 is made up of 13 amino acids. CDR3 bases: TGCGCCAGCAGCCAAGGTGGGGTCACTGAAGCTTTCTTT. This sequence encodes CASSQGGVTEAFF.

This clonotype was found many times. The V gene is TRBV7-2, the J gene TRBJ1-1, with a possible D match to TRBD1 (6 bases). From germline, CDR1 is SGHTA and CDR2 FQGNSA. Trimming cost V 1 base and J 3 bases, with 12 bases left between them. This CDR3 is 15 amino acids long. The CDR3 region is CASSLDRAAYTEAFF. CDR3 sequence (DNA): TGTGCCAGCAGCTTAGACAGGGCCGCGTACACTGAAGCTTTCTTT.

This clonotype was observed many times. The CDR3 reads CASSPSWAGRYEQYF. CDR3 bases: TGTGCCAGCAGTCCTAGTTGGGCAGGGAGGTACGAGCAGTACTTC. V gene TRBV6-1 combines with J gene TRBJ2-7; D possibly corresponds to TRBD2 (6 bases). This CDR3 region has 15 residues. Germline V gene sequence: CDR1 MNHNS, CDR2 SASEGT. Trimming pared 5 bases from V and 4 bases from J, leaving 18 bases between.

This clonotype was seen more than once but under ten times. The chain is built from TRBV27 and TRBJ2-1, with D uncertain. This CDR3 has 15 amino acids. Between the trimmed V and J ends, which lost 3 bases and 5 bases, there was a span of 14 bases. CDR1 and CDR2 (germline): MNHEY, SMNVEV (reference sequence). This chain's CDR3 is CASSFGRALDNEQFF. The CDR3 nucleotides read TGTGCCAGCAGTTTCGGTAGGGCTCTTGACAATGAGCAGTTCTTC.

V is TRBV15 and J is TRBJ2-7; D possibly corresponds to TRBD2 (5 bases). V gave up 1 base and J gave up 2 bases, with 9 bases separating them. This CDR3 has 14 amino acids. The germline V gene has CDR1 LNHNV and CDR2 YYDKDF (reference sequence). The CDR3 DNA sequence: TGTGCCACCAGCAGAGCCGGGATCGCCTACGAGCAGTACTTC. Translation gives CATSRAGIAYEQYF.